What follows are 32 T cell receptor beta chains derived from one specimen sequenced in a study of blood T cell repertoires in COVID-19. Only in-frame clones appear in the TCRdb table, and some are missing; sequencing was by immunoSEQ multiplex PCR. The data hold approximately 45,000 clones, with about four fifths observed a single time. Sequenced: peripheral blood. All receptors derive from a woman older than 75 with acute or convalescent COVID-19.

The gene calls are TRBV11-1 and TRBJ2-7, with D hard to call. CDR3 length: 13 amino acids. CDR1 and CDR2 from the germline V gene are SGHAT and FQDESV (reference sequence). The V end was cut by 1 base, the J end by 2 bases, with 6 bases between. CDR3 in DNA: TGTGCCAGCAGCTTAGACAGACCCTACGAGCAGTACTTC. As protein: CASSLDRPYEQYF.

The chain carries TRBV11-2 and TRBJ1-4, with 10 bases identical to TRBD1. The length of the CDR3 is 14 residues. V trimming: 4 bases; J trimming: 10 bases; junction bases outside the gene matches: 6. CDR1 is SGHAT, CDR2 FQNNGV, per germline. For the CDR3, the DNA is TGTGCCAGCAGCTCCCGGGACAGGGGCGGAAAACTGTTTTTT. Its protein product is CASSSRDRGGKLFF. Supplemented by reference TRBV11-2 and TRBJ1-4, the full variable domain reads EAGVAQSPRYKIIEKRQSVAFWCNPISGHATLYWYQQILGQGPKLLIQFQNNGVVDDSQLPKDRFSAERLKGVDSTLKIQPAKLEDSAVYLCASSSRDRGGKLFFGSGTQLSVL.

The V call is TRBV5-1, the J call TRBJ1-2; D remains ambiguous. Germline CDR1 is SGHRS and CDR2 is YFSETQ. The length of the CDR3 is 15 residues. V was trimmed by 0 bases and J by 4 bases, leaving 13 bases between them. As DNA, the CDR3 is TGCGCCAGCAGCTTGGAACCCGGGGAGAGCTATGGCTACACCTTC. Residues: CASSLEPGESYGYTF. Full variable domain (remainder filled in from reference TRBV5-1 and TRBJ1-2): KAGVTQTPRYLIKTRGQQVTLSCSPISGHRSVSWYQQTPGQGLQFLFEYFSETQRNKGNFPGRFSGRQFSNSRSEMNVSTLELGDSALYLCASSLEPGESYGYTFGSGTRLTVV.

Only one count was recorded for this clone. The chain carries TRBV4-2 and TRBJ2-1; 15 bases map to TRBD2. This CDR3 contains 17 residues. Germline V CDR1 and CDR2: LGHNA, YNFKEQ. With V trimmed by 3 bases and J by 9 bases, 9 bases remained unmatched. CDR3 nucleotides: TGTGCCAGCAGCCAGGGACTAGCGGGGGGCGGTTGGGGTGAGCAGTTCTTC. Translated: CASSQGLAGGGWGEQFF.

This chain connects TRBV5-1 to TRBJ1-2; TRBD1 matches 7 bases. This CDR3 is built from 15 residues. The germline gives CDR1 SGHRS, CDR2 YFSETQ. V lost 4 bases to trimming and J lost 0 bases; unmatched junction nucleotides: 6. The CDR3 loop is CASSARQGSNYGYTF. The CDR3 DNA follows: TGCGCCAGCAGCGCGCGACAGGGCTCTAACTATGGCTACACCTTC.

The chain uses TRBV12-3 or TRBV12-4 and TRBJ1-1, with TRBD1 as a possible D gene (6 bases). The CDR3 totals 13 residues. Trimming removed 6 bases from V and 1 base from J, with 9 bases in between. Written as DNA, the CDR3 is TGTGCCAGCAGGCGACAGGCGAACACTGAAGCTTTCTTT. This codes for CASRRQANTEAFF.

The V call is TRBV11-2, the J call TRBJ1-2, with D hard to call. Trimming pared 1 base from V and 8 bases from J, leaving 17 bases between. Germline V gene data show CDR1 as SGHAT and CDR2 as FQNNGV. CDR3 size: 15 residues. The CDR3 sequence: CASSLVGGPLRGYTF. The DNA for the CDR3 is TGTGCCAGCAGCTTAGTGGGAGGACCACTAAGGGGCTACACCTTC. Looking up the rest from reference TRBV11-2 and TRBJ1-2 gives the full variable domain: EAGVAQSPRYKIIEKRQSVAFWCNPISGHATLYWYQQILGQGPKLLIQFQNNGVVDDSQLPKDRFSAERLKGVDSTLKIQPAKLEDSAVYLCASSLVGGPLRGYTFGSGTRLTVV.

CDR3 region: CASSQNRGEAFF. The DNA of the CDR3 is TGTGCCAGCAGCCAAAACAGGGGGGAAGCTTTCTTT. The chain combines TRBV3-1 (or the pseudogene TRBV3-2) with TRBJ1-1; 8 bases match TRBD1. CDR1 and CDR2 from the germline V gene are LGHDT and YNNKEL (reference sequence). Germline trimming cut 2 bases from V and 8 bases from J; bases unmatched to any gene: 1. This CDR3 is 12 amino acids long.

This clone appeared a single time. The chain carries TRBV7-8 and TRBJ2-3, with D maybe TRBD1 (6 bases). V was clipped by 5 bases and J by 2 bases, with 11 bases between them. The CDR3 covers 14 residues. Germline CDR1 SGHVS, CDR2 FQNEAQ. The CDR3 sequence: CASSVGANTDTQYF. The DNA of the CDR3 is TGTGCCAGCAGCGTGGGGGCGAACACAGATACGCAGTATTTT.

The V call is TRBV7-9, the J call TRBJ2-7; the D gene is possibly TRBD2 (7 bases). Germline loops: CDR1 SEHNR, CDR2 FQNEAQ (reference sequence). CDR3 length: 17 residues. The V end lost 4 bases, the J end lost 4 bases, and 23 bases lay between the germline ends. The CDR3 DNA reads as TGTGCCAGCAGCTCCGCGATAAATCGCGGGGGCCCGTACGAGCAGTACTTC. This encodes CASSSAINRGGPYEQYF.

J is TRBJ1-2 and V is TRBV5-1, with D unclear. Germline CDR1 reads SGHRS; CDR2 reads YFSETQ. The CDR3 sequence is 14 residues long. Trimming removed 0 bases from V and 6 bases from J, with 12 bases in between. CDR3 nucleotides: TGCGCCAGCAGCTTGGACGGGTTTGTGGATGGCTACACCTTC. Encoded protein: CASSLDGFVDGYTF.

The CDR3 bases are TGTGCCAGCAGTGCCGGGACAGGGGCCTCCTCTGGGGCCAACGTCCTGACTTTC. Residues: CASSAGTGASSGANVLTF. This chain links TRBV6-1 with TRBJ2-6; TRBD1 matches 10 bases. In germline, CDR1 is MNHNS, CDR2 SASEGT. This CDR3 is built from 18 residues. Trimming cost V 4 bases and J 0 bases; bases outside gene matches: 6.

In DNA, the CDR3 is TGTGCCAGCAGCCGACAGGGGAACGAGCAGTACTTC. It yields the protein CASSRQGNEQYF. The rearrangement uses TRBV7-8 and TRBJ2-7; 8 nucleotides agree with TRBD1. J gave up 5 bases and V 5 bases, and 2 bases lay outside the gene matches. This CDR3 comprises 12 residues. Germline V gives CDR1 SGHVS, CDR2 FQNEAQ.

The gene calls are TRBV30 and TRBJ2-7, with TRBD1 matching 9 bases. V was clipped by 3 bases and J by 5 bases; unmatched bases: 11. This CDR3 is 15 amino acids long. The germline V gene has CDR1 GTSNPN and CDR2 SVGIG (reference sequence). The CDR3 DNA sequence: TGTGCCTGGAGGGATCCCGGGACAGGGTGGCACGAGCAGTACTTC. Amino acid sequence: CAWRDPGTGWHEQYF. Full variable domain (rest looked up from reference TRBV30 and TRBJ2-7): SQTIHQWPATLVQPVGSPLSLECTVEGTSNPNLYWYRQAAGRGLQLLFYSVGIGQISSEVPQNLSASRPQDRQFILSSKKLLLSDSGFYLCAWRDPGTGWHEQYFGPGTRLTVT.

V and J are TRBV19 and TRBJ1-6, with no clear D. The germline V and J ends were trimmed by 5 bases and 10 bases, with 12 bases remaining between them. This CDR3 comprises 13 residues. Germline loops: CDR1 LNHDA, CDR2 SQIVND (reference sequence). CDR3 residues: CASSGGVVSPLHF. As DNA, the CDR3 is TGTGCCAGTAGTGGAGGCGTGGTATCACCCCTCCACTTT.

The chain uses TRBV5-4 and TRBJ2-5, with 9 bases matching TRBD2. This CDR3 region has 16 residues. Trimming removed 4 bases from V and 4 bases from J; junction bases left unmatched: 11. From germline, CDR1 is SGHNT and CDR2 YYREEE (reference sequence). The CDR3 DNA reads TGTGCCAGCAGCACACTTAAGGGACTAGCATCAGAGACCCAGTACTTC. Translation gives CASSTLKGLASETQYF.

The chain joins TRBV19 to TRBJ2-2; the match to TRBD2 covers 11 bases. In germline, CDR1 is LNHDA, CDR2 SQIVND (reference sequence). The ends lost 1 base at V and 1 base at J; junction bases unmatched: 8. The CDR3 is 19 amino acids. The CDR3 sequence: CASSIGLAGGIMNTGELFF. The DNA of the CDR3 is TGTGCCAGTAGTATAGGTCTAGCGGGGGGCATAATGAACACCGGGGAGCTGTTTTTT.

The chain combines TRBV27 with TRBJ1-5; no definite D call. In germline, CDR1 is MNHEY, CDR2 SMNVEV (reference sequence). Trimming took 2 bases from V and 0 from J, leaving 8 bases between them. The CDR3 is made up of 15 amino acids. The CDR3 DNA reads TGTGCCAGCAGTTTAATCTTCCCTAGCAATCAGCCCCAGCATTTT. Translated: CASSLIFPSNQPQHF.

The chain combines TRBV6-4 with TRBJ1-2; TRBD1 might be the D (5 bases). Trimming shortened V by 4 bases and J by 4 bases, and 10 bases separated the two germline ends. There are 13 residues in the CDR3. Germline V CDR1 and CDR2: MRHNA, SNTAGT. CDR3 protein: CASSAGGIYGYTF. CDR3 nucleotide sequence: TGTGCCAGCAGTGCCGGGGGGATCTATGGCTACACCTTC.

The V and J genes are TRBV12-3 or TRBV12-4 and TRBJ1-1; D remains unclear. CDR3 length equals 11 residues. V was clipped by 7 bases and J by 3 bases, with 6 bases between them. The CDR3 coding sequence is TGTGCCAGCACGAGTTACACTGAAGCTTTCTTT. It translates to CASTSYTEAFF.

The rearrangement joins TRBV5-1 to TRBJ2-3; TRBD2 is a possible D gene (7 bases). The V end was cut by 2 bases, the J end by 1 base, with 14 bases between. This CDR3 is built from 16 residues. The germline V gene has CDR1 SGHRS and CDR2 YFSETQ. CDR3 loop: CASSFIGGGGTDTQYF. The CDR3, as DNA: TGCGCCAGCAGCTTTATTGGCGGGGGCGGCACAGATACGCAGTATTTT.

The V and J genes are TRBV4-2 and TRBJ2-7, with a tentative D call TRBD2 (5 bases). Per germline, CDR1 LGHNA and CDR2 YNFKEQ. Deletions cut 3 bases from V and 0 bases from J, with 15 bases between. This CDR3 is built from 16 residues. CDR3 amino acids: CASSHPETTRSYEQYF. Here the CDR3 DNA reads TGTGCCAGCAGCCACCCCGAGACTACCCGCTCCTACGAGCAGTACTTC.

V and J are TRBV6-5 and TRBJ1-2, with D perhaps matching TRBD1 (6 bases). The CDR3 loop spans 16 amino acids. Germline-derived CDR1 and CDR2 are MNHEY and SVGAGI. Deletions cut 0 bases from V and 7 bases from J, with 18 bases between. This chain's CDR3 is CASSYSIRGIGGGYTF. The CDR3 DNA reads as TGTGCCAGCAGTTACTCGATTAGAGGGATAGGGGGTGGCTACACCTTC.

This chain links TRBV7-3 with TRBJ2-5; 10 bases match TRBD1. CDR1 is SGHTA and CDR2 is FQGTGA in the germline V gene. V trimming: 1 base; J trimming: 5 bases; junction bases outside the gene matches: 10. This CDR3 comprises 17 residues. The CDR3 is CASSLRGTGVGGETQYF. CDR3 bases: TGTGCCAGCAGCTTAAGAGGGACAGGGGTAGGAGGGGAGACCCAGTACTTC.

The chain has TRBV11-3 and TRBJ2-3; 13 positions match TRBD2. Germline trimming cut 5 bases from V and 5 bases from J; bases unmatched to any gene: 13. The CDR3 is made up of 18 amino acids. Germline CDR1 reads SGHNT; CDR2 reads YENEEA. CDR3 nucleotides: TGTGCCAGCAGCCAACCCGGGACTAGCGGGGAGGGCGTAGATACGCAGTATTTT. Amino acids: CASSQPGTSGEGVDTQYF. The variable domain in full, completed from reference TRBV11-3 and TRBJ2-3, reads EAGVVQSPRYKIIEKKQPVAFWCNPISGHNTLYWYLQNLGQGPELLIRYENEEAVDDSQLPKDRFSAERLKGVDSTLKIQPAELGDSAVYLCASSQPGTSGEGVDTQYFGPGTRLTVL.

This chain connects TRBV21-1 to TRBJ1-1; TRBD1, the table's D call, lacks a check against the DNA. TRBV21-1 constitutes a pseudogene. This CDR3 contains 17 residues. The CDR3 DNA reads TGTGCCAGCAGCGTCCGGGACAGAGGAGGCATGAACACTGAAGCTTTCTTT. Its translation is CASSVRDRGGMNTEAFF.

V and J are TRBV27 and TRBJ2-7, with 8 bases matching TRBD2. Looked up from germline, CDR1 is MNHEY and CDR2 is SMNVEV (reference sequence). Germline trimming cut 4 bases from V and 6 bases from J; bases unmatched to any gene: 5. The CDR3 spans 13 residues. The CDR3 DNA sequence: TGTGCCAGCAGTTGGGGCCTAGCGGGCGAGCAGTACTTC. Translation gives CASSWGLAGEQYF.

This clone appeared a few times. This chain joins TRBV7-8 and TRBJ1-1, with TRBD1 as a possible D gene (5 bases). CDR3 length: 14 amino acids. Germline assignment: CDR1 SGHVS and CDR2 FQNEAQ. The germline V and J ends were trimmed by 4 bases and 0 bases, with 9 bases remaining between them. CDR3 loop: CASSSMTVNTEAFF. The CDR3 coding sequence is TGTGCCAGCAGCTCTATGACAGTGAACACTGAAGCTTTCTTT.

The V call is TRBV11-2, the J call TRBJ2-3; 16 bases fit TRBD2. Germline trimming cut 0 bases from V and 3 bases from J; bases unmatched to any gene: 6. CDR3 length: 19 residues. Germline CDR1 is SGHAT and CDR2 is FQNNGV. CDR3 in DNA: TGTGCCAGCAGCTTAGAGGGACTAGCGGGGGGGCATCTGACAGATACGCAGTATTTT. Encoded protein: CASSLEGLAGGHLTDTQYF.

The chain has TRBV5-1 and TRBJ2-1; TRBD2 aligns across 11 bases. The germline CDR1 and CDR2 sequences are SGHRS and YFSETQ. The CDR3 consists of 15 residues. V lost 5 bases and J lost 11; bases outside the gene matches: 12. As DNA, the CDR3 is TGCGCCAGCAGGGAGACTAGCGGGGACCTCGCCAAGCAGTTCTTC. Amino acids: CASRETSGDLAKQFF. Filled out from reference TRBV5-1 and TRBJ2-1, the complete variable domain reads KAGVTQTPRYLIKTRGQQVTLSCSPISGHRSVSWYQQTPGQGLQFLFEYFSETQRNKGNFPGRFSGRQFSNSRSEMNVSTLELGDSALYLCASRETSGDLAKQFFGPGTRLTVL.

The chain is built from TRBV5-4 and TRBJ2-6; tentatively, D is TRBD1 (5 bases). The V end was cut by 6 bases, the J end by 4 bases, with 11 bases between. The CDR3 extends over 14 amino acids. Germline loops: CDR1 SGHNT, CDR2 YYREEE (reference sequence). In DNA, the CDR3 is TGTGCCAGCACCGACAGTTCCGGGGCCAACGTCCTGACTTTC. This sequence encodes CASTDSSGANVLTF.

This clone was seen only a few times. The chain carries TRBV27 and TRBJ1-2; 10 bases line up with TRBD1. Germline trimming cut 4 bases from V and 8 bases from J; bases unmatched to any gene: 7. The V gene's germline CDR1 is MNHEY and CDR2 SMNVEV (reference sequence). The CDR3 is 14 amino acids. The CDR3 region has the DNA TGTGCCAGCAGTTCGCGACAGGGGGCCGAGGGCTACACCTTC. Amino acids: CASSSRQGAEGYTF.